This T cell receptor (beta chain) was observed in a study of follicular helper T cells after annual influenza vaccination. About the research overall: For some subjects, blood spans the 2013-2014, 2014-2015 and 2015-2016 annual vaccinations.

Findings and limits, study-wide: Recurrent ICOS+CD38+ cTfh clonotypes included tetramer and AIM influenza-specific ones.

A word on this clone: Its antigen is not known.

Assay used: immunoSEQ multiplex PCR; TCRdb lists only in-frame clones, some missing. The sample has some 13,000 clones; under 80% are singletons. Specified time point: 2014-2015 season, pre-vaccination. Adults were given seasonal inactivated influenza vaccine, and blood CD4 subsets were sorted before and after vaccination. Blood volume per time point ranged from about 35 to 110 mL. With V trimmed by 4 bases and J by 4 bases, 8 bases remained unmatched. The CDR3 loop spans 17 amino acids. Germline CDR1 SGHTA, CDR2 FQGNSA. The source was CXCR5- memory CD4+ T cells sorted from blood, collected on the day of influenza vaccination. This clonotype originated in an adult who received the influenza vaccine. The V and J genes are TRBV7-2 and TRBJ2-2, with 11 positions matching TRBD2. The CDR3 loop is CASSSYLAGGPTGELFF. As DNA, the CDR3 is TGTGCCAGCAGCTCTTATCTAGCGGGGGGTCCCACCGGGGAGCTGTTTTTT.